A single sample gave rise to the 26 T cell receptor delta chains below, sequenced in a study of gamma-delta chains in newborns, infants, children. TCRdb redid the clone calls on the reads with CATT. The sample shows around 1,500 delta-chain clones, approximately 8.3% of them seen only once. The material sequenced was blood. The receptors shown here come from a child who was a newborn, infant or young child, either healthy, febrile or measles-vaccinated (not recorded which).

This clone showed up just a few times. The chain carries TRDV2 and TRDJ3, with 10 bases matching TRDD3. Germline V gene lookup returns CDR1 GEAIGNYY and CDR2 EKD. The CDR3 consists of 18 residues. V trimming: 5 bases; J trimming: 0 bases; junction bases outside the gene matches: 6. Here the CDR3 reads CACAVLGDPSWDTRQMFF. The CDR3 DNA reads TGTGCCTGTGCCGTACTGGGGGATCCCTCCTGGGACACCCGACAGATGTTTTTC.

This clone is medium-sized (0.01 to 0.1%) by share. A much larger clone is a single base away; this may be a read error. This sample includes further DNA sequences coding for the same CDR3. The rearrangement joins TRDV2 to TRDJ1, with 9 bases identical to TRDD3. There are 19 residues in the CDR3. Looked up from germline, CDR1 is GEAIGNYY and CDR2 is EKD. CDR3 sequence reads: CACDGLEGDTTRRTDKLIF. The CDR3 nucleotides read TGCGCCTGTGACGGCTTAGAGGGGGATACCACCCGTAGGACCGATAAACTCATCTTT.

On this clone: It differs at one base from a far larger clone, so likely a read error. The same CDR3 arises from other DNA sequences in this sample as well. The chain combines TRDV2 with TRDJ3, with D possibly TRDD3 on 6 matching bases. The CDR3 loop spans 18 amino acids. Germline V gene sequence: CDR1 GEAIGNYY, CDR2 EKD. In DNA form, the CDR3 reads TGTGCCTGTGACACCGGGGGACCCTTCTCCTGGGACACCCGACAGATGTTCTTC. Encoded protein: CACDTGGPFSWDTRQMFF.

A word on this clone: The protein held in TCRdb is that of a much larger clone and does not match this DNA's translation at residue 7, likely because of a read error; the protein shown is translated from the DNA. The rearrangement uses TRDV2 and TRDJ1; TRDD3 aligns across 9 bases. The V gene end was trimmed by 3 bases and the J gene end by 1 base; junction bases not matched to a gene: 8. Germline CDR1 is GEAIGNYY and CDR2 is EKD. The CDR3 is 16 amino acids. The CDR3 DNA sequence: TGTGCCTGTGACGCCTTACCGGGGGATACCACCGATAAACTCATCTTT. Translation gives CACDALPGDTTDKLIF.

This clone is large in the sample. The chain links TRDV3 to TRDJ1; D uncertain. The V end was cut by 0 bases, the J end by 7 bases, with 6 bases between. This CDR3 comprises 10 residues. Per germline, CDR1 TVYSNPD and CDR2 GDNSRS (reference sequence). The CDR3 reads CAFSGAKLIF. CDR3 nucleotide sequence: TGTGCCTTTAGCGGCGCTAAACTCATCTTT.

Relative to its sample, this clone is large (0.1 to 1%). At the DNA level, this CDR3 is encoded by other sequences in the same sample as well. This chain joins TRDV2 and TRDJ3; 12 bases fit TRDD3. This CDR3 region has 17 residues. V shed 3 bases and J 2 bases; nucleotides not matched to a gene: 1. Germline lookup yields CDR1 GEAIGNYY and CDR2 EKD. The CDR3 DNA follows: TGTGCCTGTGACTACTGGGGGATACCCTGGGACACCCGACAGATGTTTTTC. Residues: CACDYWGIPWDTRQMFF.

Remarks on this clone: TCRdb pairs this DNA with a much larger clone's protein that differs at residue 15, likely a read error; the protein shown was translated from the DNA. The V call is TRDV2, the J call TRDJ2; TRDD3 matches at 9 bases. The V gene's germline CDR1 is GEAIGNYY and CDR2 EKD. This CDR3 region has 17 residues. The CDR3 nucleotides read TGTGCCTGTGACCCTACTGGGGGACGGCCTTTGACAGCACAACCCTTCTTT. Translation: CACDPTGGRPLTAQPFF.

Worth noting for this clone: A far larger clone is one nucleotide away, so this likely arose from a read error. The chain couples TRDV2 to TRDJ3; 10 bases are a match to TRDD3. This CDR3 has 19 residues. The trim removed 5 bases at V and 0 bases at J, leaving 9 bases unmatched. Per germline, CDR1 GEAIGNYY and CDR2 EKD. The chain's CDR3 is CACGSLLGDASWDTRQMFF. CDR3 coding DNA: TGTGCCTGTGGCTCGCTACTGGGGGATGCCTCCTGGGACACCCGACAGATGTTTTTC.

This clone came up a few times. Since a far larger clone is one base different, this is likely a read error. In the same sample, other DNA sequences code for this CDR3. The rearrangement links TRDV2 to TRDJ2; 9 bases are a match to TRDD3. CDR1 is GEAIGNYY and CDR2 is EKD in the germline V gene. There are 18 residues in the CDR3. CDR3 residues: CACDPLGDGMALTAQLFF. CDR3 sequence (DNA): TGTGCCTGTGACCCTCTGGGGGATGGGATGGCTTTGACGGCACAACTCTTCTTT.

This clone was recorded a few times. This DNA's translation differs at residue 3 from TCRdb's protein, which comes from a much larger clone; a read error is likely, and the protein shown is translated from the DNA. The rearrangement links TRDV2 to TRDJ1; 12 bases match TRDD3. Looked up from germline, CDR1 is GEAIGNYY and CDR2 is EKD. The CDR3 sequence is 16 residues long. The CDR3 spells CASDALLGDTTDKLIF. CDR3 nucleotide sequence: TGTGCCAGTGACGCCTTACTGGGGGATACCACCGATAAACTCATCTTT.

As concerns this clone: TCRdb assigns this DNA the protein of a much larger clone, which departs from its translation at residue 4; this likely reflects a read error, and the protein shown comes from translating the DNA. This chain joins TRDV2 and TRDJ1, with TRDD3 matching over 9 bases. The CDR3 extends over 17 amino acids. The germline V gene has CDR1 GEAIGNYY and CDR2 EKD. CDR3 in DNA: TGTGCCTGTGGCACCGTTGCTGGGGGATCCCACACCGATAAACTCATCTTT. This encodes CACGTVAGGSHTDKLIF.

With respect to this clone: The protein TCRdb gives is from a much larger clone and does not agree with this DNA's translation at residue 17, likely a read error; the protein shown here comes from the DNA. The rearrangement links TRDV2 to TRDJ3; TRDD3 matches at 7 bases. This CDR3 contains 19 residues. Germline CDR1 is GEAIGNYY and CDR2 is EKD. The CDR3 nucleotides are TGTGCCTGTGACATCCCCTGGGGGGCCAGCTCCTGGGACACCCGACAGACGTTTTTC. Its protein is CACDIPWGASSWDTRQTFF.

As for this clone: With a much larger clone just one base away, this may be a read error. Here the CDR3 DNA reads TGTGCTCTTGGGGCTCCACTTCCTCGTACTGGGGGCCCTTCCCTGTACACCGATAAACTCATCTTT. This gives the protein CALGAPLPRTGGPSLYTDKLIF. The chain combines TRDV1 with TRDJ1; 8 bases map to TRDD3. The CDR3 extends over 22 amino acids. Unmatched junction bases numbered 25, after V lost 4 bases and J lost 0 bases. Per germline, CDR1 TSWWSYY and CDR2 QGS.

This clone is deemed medium-sized. Since a much larger clone is just one base distant, this may be a read error. The chain couples TRDV2 to TRDJ3; no clear D gene. Germline values: CDR1 GEAIGNYY, CDR2 EKD. Trimming shortened V by 2 bases and J by 0 bases, and 22 bases separated the two germline ends. CDR3 length: 21 amino acids. The CDR3 DNA reads TGTGCCTGTGACATCCTTACTCTGAGGGACCCCAGCTCCTGGGACACCCGACAGATGTTTTTC. This codes for CACDILTLRDPSSWDTRQMFF.

Details on this clone: At one end the junction does not follow the germline gene, possibly because of a read error. This CDR3 is also generated by other DNA sequences in the sample. The gene calls are TRDV2 and TRDJ1, with TRDD3 as a possible D gene (5 bases). Looked up from germline, CDR1 is GEAIGNYY and CDR2 is EKD. CDR3 length: 14 amino acids. The CDR3 reads CAGDTGGYTDKLIF. CDR3 coding DNA: TGTGCCGGTGACACCGGGGGGTACACCGATAAACTCATCTTT.

This clone was seen a few times. It is likely a read error: a sequence one base away is far more abundant. The same CDR3 also results from other DNA sequences found in this sample. The chain links TRDV2 to TRDJ2; 9 bases are a match to TRDD3. J was trimmed by 2 bases and V by 3 bases; bases with no gene match: 3. CDR1 GEAIGNYY and CDR2 EKD come from the germline V gene. The CDR3 length is 15 residues. The CDR3 reads CACDVLGDLTAQLFF. The CDR3 DNA reads TGTGCCTGTGACGTACTGGGGGACTTGACAGCACAACTCTTCTTT.

With respect to this clone: The protein in TCRdb stems from a much larger clone and differs at residue 5 from this DNA's translation, likely a read error; here the protein is translated from the DNA. Other DNA sequences of this sample code for an identical CDR3. The V and J genes are TRDV2 and TRDJ3; D perhaps matches TRDD3 (5 bases). V lost 2 bases and J 0 bases, leaving 10 bases between the germline ends. The CDR3 length is 17 residues. The germline V gene encodes CDR1 GEAIGNYY and CDR2 EKD. The CDR3 here is CACDILGDSWDTRQMFF. The CDR3, as DNA: TGTGCCTGTGACATCCTGGGCGACTCCTGGGACACCCGACAGATGTTTTTC.

Note on this clone: A far bigger clonotype differs at one base, so this is likely a read error. This CDR3 is also generated by other DNA sequences in the sample. The chain carries TRDV2 and TRDJ1; D possibly corresponds to TRDD3 (6 bases). V was shortened by 5 bases and J by 1 base, with 16 bases between the two germline ends. The CDR3 runs to 15 residues. CDR1 and CDR2 (germline): GEAIGNYY, EKD. CDR3: CACVGLDTGTDKLIF. The CDR3 DNA sequence: TGTGCCTGTGTAGGGTTGGATACAGGCACCGATAAACTCATCTTT.

This clone has more than one count but fewer than ten. This likely came from a read error, as a far larger clone is one base away. The V gene is TRDV1, the J gene TRDJ2, with D perhaps matching TRDD2 (6 bases). In germline, CDR1 is TSWWSYY, CDR2 QGS. Trimming took off 2 bases at V and 8 bases at J, with 30 bases between the two ends. The CDR3 has 20 amino acids. CDR3: CALGETPSPVTVCIRAQLFF. CDR3 DNA: TGTGCTCTTGGGGAAACGCCTTCCCCGGTTACTGTGTGTATCAGGGCACAACTCTTCTTT.

About this clone: A single base is all that separates this from a far larger clone, so a read error is likely. This sample includes further DNA sequences coding for the same CDR3. This chain joins TRDV1 and TRDJ1, with TRDD3 matching 12 bases. Germline CDR1 and CDR2: TSWWSYY and QGS. There are 23 residues in the CDR3. The DNA for the CDR3 is TGTGCTCTTGGGGTCGACCTTCCTACCAGTACTGGGGGATACTGTGAGTACACCGATAAACTCATATTT. Protein: CALGVDLPTSTGGYCEYTDKLIF.

The chain recombines TRDV1 with TRDJ1; tentative D call: TRDD3 (6 bases). The germline V gene encodes CDR1 TSWWSYY and CDR2 QGS. Trimming cost V 11 bases and J 0 bases, with 25 bases left between them. The CDR3 has 17 amino acids. CDR3 sequence (DNA): TGTGCTAGTGGGGACAGTACGTGGGGGTCCAACACCGATAAACTCATCTTT. Encoded protein: CASGDSTWGSNTDKLIF.

This clone has more than one count but fewer than ten. The V call is TRDV2, the J call TRDJ2; TRDD3 matches at 12 bases. This CDR3 region has 17 residues. J gave up 8 bases and V 0 bases, and 9 bases lay outside the gene matches. Germline V gene data show CDR1 as GEAIGNYY and CDR2 as EKD. In nucleotides, the CDR3 is TGTGCCTGTGACACCCTGGGGGATACGGGGGGGGCGGCACAACTCTTCTTT. Translation gives CACDTLGDTGGAAQLFF.

The table lists this clone with a few counts. A far larger clone lies a single base away; this is likely a read error. This sequence joins TRDV2 and TRDJ3, with TRDD3 identical over 10 bases. J was trimmed by 5 bases and V by 1 base; bases with no gene match: 7. From germline, CDR1 is GEAIGNYY and CDR2 EKD. This CDR3 is built from 18 residues. CDR3 amino acids: CACDTGDTRSRDTRQMFF. The CDR3 region has the DNA TGTGCCTGTGACACGGGGGATACGCGGTCCCGGGACACCCGACAGATGTTTTTC.

Comments on this clone: The translation of this DNA and the TCRdb protein of a much larger clone differ at residue 7, probably owing to a read error; the protein shown here is translated from the DNA. The chain has TRDV2 and TRDJ3, with D perhaps matching TRDD3 (5 bases). Trimming took 1 base from V and 1 from J, leaving 13 bases between them. Germline CDR1 is GEAIGNYY and CDR2 is EKD. The CDR3 spans 18 residues. The DNA for the CDR3 is TGTGCCTGTGACACGGGGGGTACGCGGTCCTGGGACACCCGACAGATGTTTTTC. Translation gives CACDTGGTRSWDTRQMFF.

This clone was counted between two and nine times. Only one base separates this from a far larger clonotype, so it likely reflects a read error. Other DNA sequences in this specimen translate into the identical CDR3. The V call is TRDV2, the J call TRDJ1; a weak D match, TRDD3 (6 bases). V was shortened by 5 bases and J by 5 bases, with 20 bases between the two germline ends. The CDR3 spans 15 residues. Per germline, CDR1 GEAIGNYY and CDR2 EKD. CDR3 residues: CACVGLDTGTDKLIF. The DNA of the CDR3 is TGTGCCTGTGTAGGGTTGGATACTGGCACTGATAAACTCATCTTT.

Details on this clone: A far larger clone is off by one base, so a read error is likely. The sample contains more than one DNA sequence encoding this CDR3. The CDR3 region is CALGEPFLRLYTDKLIF. CDR3 nucleotide sequence: TGTGCTCTCGGGGAACCCTTCCTCCGCTTGTACACCGATAAACTCATCTTT. The chain links TRDV1 to TRDJ1, with TRDD2 matching over 7 bases. The germline V gene encodes CDR1 TSWWSYY and CDR2 QGS. The CDR3 spans 17 residues.